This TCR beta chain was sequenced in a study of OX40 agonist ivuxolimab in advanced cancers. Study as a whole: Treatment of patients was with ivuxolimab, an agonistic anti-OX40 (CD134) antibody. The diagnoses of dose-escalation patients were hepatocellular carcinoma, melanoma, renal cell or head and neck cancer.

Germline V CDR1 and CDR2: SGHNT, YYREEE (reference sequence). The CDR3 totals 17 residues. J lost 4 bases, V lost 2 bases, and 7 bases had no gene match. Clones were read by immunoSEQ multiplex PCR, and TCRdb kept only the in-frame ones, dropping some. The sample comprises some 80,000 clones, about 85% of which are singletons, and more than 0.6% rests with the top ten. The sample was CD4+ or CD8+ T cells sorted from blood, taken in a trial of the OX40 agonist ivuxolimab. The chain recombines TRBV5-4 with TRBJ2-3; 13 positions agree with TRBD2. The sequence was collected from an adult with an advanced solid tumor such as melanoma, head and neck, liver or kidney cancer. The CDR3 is CASSFRLAGGRADTQYF. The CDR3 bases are TGTGCCAGCAGCTTCAGACTAGCGGGGGGTCGTGCAGATACGCAGTATTTT.